In its sample, the clone carrying this T cell receptor (beta chain) was seen a few times. Germline V gene lookup returns CDR1 MDHEN and CDR2 SYDVKM. V was pared by 1 base and J by 6 bases, with 10 bases between. The length of the CDR3 is 14 residues. This sample is drawn from a study of T cell repertoires in cytomegalovirus infection. MiXCR, applied by TCRdb to the reads, yields one record per CDR3 protein. Among fewer than 700,000 distinct CDR3 sequences listed, less than 25% were seen once. The sequencing input was CD8+ T cells from PBMCs. The rearrangement uses TRBV28 and TRBJ1-5, with D uncertain. This TCR derives from a human donor in good health (CMV status not recorded). Some clones in this sample may be carry-over from other donors' samples. In DNA, the CDR3 is TGTGCCAGCAGTTTATCCGTGGAAGGTCAGCCCCAGCATTTT. Residues: CASSLSVEGQPQHF. The full variable domain, in which reference TRBV28 and TRBJ1-5 provide the parts outside the CDR3, is DVKVTQSSRYLVKRTGEKVFLECVQDMDHENMFWYRQDPGLGLRLIYFSYDVKMKEKGDIPEGYSVSREKKERFSLILESASTNQTSMYLCASSLSVEGQPQHFGDGTRLSIL.